What follows are 32 T cell receptor beta chains derived from one specimen sequenced in a study of metastatic and nonmetastatic thyroid tumors. TCRdb reanalyzed the PCR reads via MiXCR. Among about 7,300 clones listed, about a fifth were seen once. There were no patients who had received any treatment before thyroid surgery. The sample consisted of adjacent normal tissue. Receptors were obtained from a female donor with papillary thyroid cancer or a benign thyroid nodule (not recorded which). Some clones in this sample may be carry-over from other donors' samples.

The chain recombines TRBV20-1 with TRBJ2-7; 9 bases match TRBD1. V was pared by 1 base and J by 4 bases, with 8 bases of the junction left unmatched. From germline, CDR1 is DFQATT and CDR2 SNEGSKA (reference sequence). The CDR3 runs to 15 residues. CDR3 protein: CSARGEQGAWYEQYF. CDR3 sequence (DNA): TGCAGTGCTAGAGGGGAACAGGGGGCATGGTACGAGCAGTACTTC.

The table lists this clone with a count of one. The chain carries TRBV7-2 and TRBJ2-2; 7 bases agree with TRBD1. From germline, CDR1 is SGHTA and CDR2 FQGNSA. V shed 5 bases, J shed 0 bases, and the junction held 3 bases outside the gene matches. This CDR3 has 15 amino acids. In DNA, the CDR3 is TGTGCCAGCAGCCGGGACAGAGCGAACACCGGGGAGCTGTTTTTT. Translating gives CASSRDRANTGELFF.

Relative to its sample, this clone is medium-sized. The chain uses TRBV13 and TRBJ2-1; D unclear. CDR3 length: 15 residues. The V gene lost 4 bases and the J gene lost 9 bases, with 19 bases spanning the gap. In germline, CDR1 is PRHDT, CDR2 FYEKMQ (reference sequence). CDR3 amino acids: CASSSSLGWIGEQFF. The CDR3 DNA follows: TGTGCCAGCAGCTCCAGCCTAGGTTGGATCGGTGAGCAGTTCTTC.

This clone was observed many times. Being one base from a much bigger clone, this may be a read error. This likely comes from a read error, as the CDR3 has no conserved phenylalanine or tryptophan at its end. This rearrangement joins TRBV18 to TRBJ2-3; D not resolved. Trimming removed 3 bases from V and 1 base from J, with 8 bases in between. The length of the CDR3 is 14 residues. Germline V gene sequence: CDR1 KGHSH, CDR2 LQKENI. The CDR3, as DNA: TGTGCCAGCTCACCGGCTGCGGGCACAGATACGCAGTATCTT. Its protein product is CASSPAAGTDTQYL.

This clone is deemed medium-sized (0.01 to 0.1%). The chain carries TRBV12-5 and TRBJ1-2; no clear D gene. CDR1 is LGHNT and CDR2 is FRNRAP in the germline V gene. The V end was cut by 1 base, the J end by 13 bases, with 16 bases between. CDR3 size: 13 residues. CDR3 sequence reads: CASGLDPSPLITF. The CDR3 DNA follows: TGTGCTAGTGGTTTGGATCCCTCCCCGCTCATCACCTTC.

By frequency in the sample, this clone is medium-sized (0.01 to 0.1%). The chain has TRBV4-1 and TRBJ2-7; TRBD1 matches 8 bases. In germline, CDR1 is MGHRA, CDR2 YSYEKL. V lost 1 base and J lost 3; bases outside the gene matches: 8. The CDR3 is 16 residues long. The DNA for the CDR3 is TGCGCCAGCAGCCAAGCAGGGACAGGTGCTCACTACGAGCAGTACTTC. This codes for CASSQAGTGAHYEQYF.

By share of the sample, this clone is medium-sized. The gene calls are TRBV20-1 and TRBJ1-5, with unresolved D. The germline CDR1 and CDR2 sequences are DFQATT and SNEGSKA (reference sequence). V was clipped by 3 bases and J by 1 base, with 4 bases between them. CDR3 length: 12 amino acids. CDR3 DNA sequence: TGCAGTGCTAGTGAGAGCAATCAGCCCCAGCATTTT. Translating it yields CSASESNQPQHF.

In its sample, this clone is medium-sized (0.01 to 0.1%). The chain has TRBV12-3 or TRBV12-4 and TRBJ2-1, with a tentative D call TRBD2 (5 bases). The CDR3 sequence is 13 residues long. The V end was cut by 7 bases, the J end by 12 bases, with 19 bases between. The CDR3 loop is CASNRGGVYGQFF. As DNA, the CDR3 is TGTGCCAGCAATCGGGGTGGAGTATATGGGCAGTTCTTC.

Judged by abundance, this clone is medium-sized. Within the sample, other DNA sequences also encode this same CDR3. The chain joins TRBV5-1 to TRBJ2-3; TRBD2 matches at 13 bases. Germline-derived CDR1 and CDR2 are SGHRS and YFSETQ. This CDR3 has 15 amino acids. V shed 4 bases, J shed 7 bases, and the junction held 6 bases outside the gene matches. This chain's CDR3 is CASSPTSGGAYTQYF. The CDR3, as DNA: TGCGCCAGCAGCCCCACTAGCGGGGGGGCATATACGCAGTATTTT.

This clone was picked up a small number of times. At the DNA level, this CDR3 is encoded by other sequences in the same sample as well. The chain employs TRBV27 and TRBJ2-3; the D gene is possibly TRBD2 (5 bases). Germline lookup yields CDR1 MNHEY and CDR2 SMNVEV (reference sequence). CDR3 size: 15 residues. Trimming removed 5 bases from V and 0 bases from J, with 12 bases in between. CDR3 sequence reads: CASSGGGSSTDTQYF. The CDR3 DNA reads TGTGCCAGCAGTGGAGGCGGATCTAGCACAGATACGCAGTATTTT.

The chain uses TRBV5-1 and TRBJ2-7, with D possibly matching TRBD1 (5 bases). The V gene's germline CDR1 is SGHRS and CDR2 YFSETQ. The CDR3 totals 14 residues. Trimming pared 1 base from V and 2 bases from J, leaving 10 bases between. CDR3 amino acids: CASSLQTGTYEQYF. The DNA of the CDR3 is TGCGCCAGCAGCTTGCAAACAGGTACCTACGAGCAGTACTTC.

The rearrangement uses TRBV5-1 and TRBJ2-1, with 10 bases matching TRBD2. The CDR3 consists of 17 residues. The V segment lost 0 bases and the J segment 7 bases; nucleotides outside the gene matches: 10. CDR1 and CDR2 (germline): SGHRS, YFSETQ. In DNA, the CDR3 is TGCGCCAGCAGCTTGGTGCTAGCGGGGGACGGGGAAAATGAGCAGTTCTTC. Encoded protein: CASSLVLAGDGENEQFF.

This clone was counted at least ten times. The chain is built from TRBV11-3 and TRBJ2-5; TRBD1 agrees at 8 bases. Trimming took 5 bases from V and 2 from J; bases not matched to a gene: 7. The germline CDR1 and CDR2 sequences are SGHNT and YENEEA. The length of the CDR3 is 15 residues. Written as DNA, the CDR3 is TGTGCCAGCAGCCACCCGACAGGGGTACAAGAGACCCAGTACTTC. Its protein product is CASSHPTGVQETQYF.

By its share, this clone is medium-sized. The J gene is TRBJ1-2, the V gene TRBV5-6; D gene unclear. This CDR3 comprises 13 residues. Per the germline V gene, CDR1 is SGHDT and CDR2 is YYEEEE. V lost 0 bases and J lost 4, with 7 bases in between. CDR3 region: CASSLGSFYGYTF. The CDR3 DNA reads TGTGCCAGCAGCTTGGGGTCCTTCTATGGCTACACCTTC.

The rearrangement uses TRBV7-2 and TRBJ1-1; D is undetermined. This CDR3 spans 10 amino acids. Trimming cost V 8 bases and J 3 bases, with 4 bases left between them. Germline CDR1 and CDR2: SGHTA and FQGNSA. CDR3 sequence reads: CASVDTEAFF. CDR3 DNA sequence: TGTGCCAGCGTAGACACTGAAGCTTTCTTT.

This clone is medium-sized. This rearrangement joins TRBV6-1 to TRBJ1-4; 8 positions match TRBD1. V dropped 6 bases and J dropped 6; count of bases not matched to a gene: 6. Germline V gene data show CDR1 as MNHNS and CDR2 as SASEGT. The CDR3 has 14 amino acids. The CDR3 coding sequence is TGTGCCAGCAGCCAAACAGGGGGGGATGAAAAACTGTTTTTT. Protein product: CASSQTGGDEKLFF.

This chain's CDR3 is CASSARTASSYNSPLHF. The CDR3 DNA is TGTGCCAGCAGCGCGCGGACAGCTAGCTCCTATAATTCACCCCTCCACTTT. The chain carries TRBV11-1 and TRBJ1-6; tentative D call: TRBD1 (6 bases). This CDR3 contains 17 residues. Trimming took off 5 bases at V and 0 bases at J, with 14 bases between the two ends. Germline CDR1 reads SGHAT; CDR2 reads FQDESV (reference sequence).

The J gene is TRBJ2-1, the V gene TRBV18, with TRBD2 matching 8 bases. Germline loops: CDR1 KGHSH, CDR2 LQKENI. This CDR3 region has 14 residues. Trimming cost V 3 bases and J 8 bases; bases outside gene matches: 6. The CDR3 DNA is TGTGCCAGCTCACCGGGGACTAGAAACGATGAGCAGTTCTTC. Translated, it gives CASSPGTRNDEQFF.

This clone is deemed medium-sized. V usage is TRBV6-1 and J usage is TRBJ2-7, with D maybe TRBD1 (6 bases). The CDR3 is 13 amino acids. The germline gives CDR1 MNHNS, CDR2 SASEGT. Trimming removed 7 bases from V and 2 bases from J, with 12 bases in between. The CDR3 protein is CASKGQKTYEQYF. CDR3 in DNA: TGTGCCAGCAAAGGACAGAAGACCTACGAGCAGTACTTC.

This clone came up many times. The J gene is TRBJ1-4, the V gene TRBV27; D unresolved. The CDR3 has 15 amino acids. V shed 2 bases and J shed 5 bases, with 12 bases lying between them. The V gene's germline CDR1 is MNHEY and CDR2 SMNVEV (reference sequence). The CDR3 reads CASSLGETPNEKLFF. CDR3 bases: TGTGCCAGCAGTTTAGGAGAAACCCCGAATGAAAAACTGTTTTTT.

This rearrangement joins TRBV25-1 to TRBJ2-5; 10 bases align to TRBD2. Losses at the gene ends were 6 bases for V and 4 bases for J; bases not matched to a gene: 2. The CDR3 runs to 13 residues. Germline V CDR1 and CDR2: MGHDK, SYGVNS. CDR3 protein: CASRLAGRETQYF. Here the CDR3 DNA reads TGTGCCAGCAGACTAGCGGGGAGAGAGACCCAGTACTTC.

This rearrangement joins TRBV12-3 or TRBV12-4 to TRBJ2-1; 9 nucleotides line up with TRBD2. This CDR3 contains 15 residues. The V gene end was trimmed by 5 bases and the J gene end by 8 bases; junction bases not matched to a gene: 10. The CDR3 reads CASSLGGGRVHEQFF. The CDR3 region has the DNA TGTGCCAGCAGTCTCGGCGGCGGGAGGGTCCATGAGCAGTTCTTC.

This clone was recorded at least ten times. One end of the junction fails to match germline, which may point to a read error. The chain recombines TRBV7-7 with TRBJ2-7, with D perhaps assigned TRBD1 or TRBD2 (6 bases each). Germline CDR1 reads SSHAT; CDR2 reads FNYEAQ (reference sequence). The CDR3 consists of 13 residues. The CDR3: CASSLAEGDEQYF. In nucleotides, the CDR3 is TGTGCTAGCAGCTTAGCGGAGGGGGACGAGCAGTACTTC.

This clone was counted many times. A much larger clone lies a single base off, so this may be a read error. This CDR3 fails to terminate in the conserved phenylalanine or tryptophan, so it likely reflects a read error. This chain connects TRBV12-3 or TRBV12-4 to TRBJ2-7; TRBD2 might be the D (5 bases). CDR3 length: 12 residues. Trimming took off 8 bases at V and 5 bases at J, with 13 bases between the two ends. CDR3: CASGYGSDEQYL. DNA of the CDR3: TGTGCCAGCGGCTATGGGAGTGACGAGCAGTACCTC.

The chain carries TRBV11-2 and TRBJ2-7, with 8 bases lining up with TRBD2. The V segment lost 5 bases and the J segment 2 bases; nucleotides outside the gene matches: 5. CDR1 and CDR2 from the germline V gene are SGHAT and FQNNGV. The CDR3 length is 14 residues. The CDR3 DNA is TGTGCCAGCAGCAAAGAGGGACTAGCCTACGAGCAGTACTTC. Its translation is CASSKEGLAYEQYF.

J is TRBJ2-3 and V is TRBV2, with a weak D call TRBD2 (5 bases). V lost 2 bases and J lost 0, with 9 bases in between. This CDR3 comprises 15 residues. Germline V gives CDR1 SNHLY, CDR2 FYNNEI. CDR3 residues: CASSETAESTDTQYF. In DNA form, the CDR3 reads TGTGCCAGCAGTGAAACAGCGGAGAGCACAGATACGCAGTATTTT.

This clone has a count of ten or more. The V gene is TRBV18, the J gene TRBJ1-2; D is unresolved. Trimming removed 6 bases at V and 0 bases at J, with 11 bases between. The CDR3 extends over 14 amino acids. Germline V gene lookup returns CDR1 KGHSH and CDR2 LQKENI. CDR3 region: CASSPQFANYGYTF. The CDR3 DNA reads as TGTGCCAGCTCGCCTCAGTTTGCTAACTATGGCTACACCTTC.

By share, this clone ranks as medium-sized. V and J are TRBV2 and TRBJ2-6; D ambiguous. CDR1 is SNHLY and CDR2 is FYNNEI in the germline V gene. This CDR3 comprises 15 residues. V was cut by 4 bases and J by 0 bases, with 7 bases left in between. In DNA form, the CDR3 reads TGTGCCAGCAGTGTGTGGCGCTCTGGGGCCAACGTCCTGACTTTC. Its translation is CASSVWRSGANVLTF.

In its sample, this clone was seen many times. A read error may account for a junction end that differs from germline. The rearrangement uses TRBV5-4 and TRBJ1-2; tentative D call: TRBD1 (5 bases). Germline assignment: CDR1 SGHNT and CDR2 YYREEE (reference sequence). This CDR3 contains 15 residues. CDR3 sequence (DNA): TGCGCCAGCAGCTCTCTAGGGCAGGGTCTTCGAGGCTACACCTTC. This translates into CASSSLGQGLRGYTF.

This chain joins TRBV7-9 and TRBJ2-5; 8 bases line up with TRBD1. Germline loops: CDR1 SEHNR, CDR2 FQNEAQ (reference sequence). The CDR3 has 15 amino acids. V trimming: 1 base; J trimming: 4 bases; junction bases outside the gene matches: 5. The DNA for the CDR3 is TGTGCCAGCAGCTTAGGTTCAGGGGGCGCAGAGACCCAGTACTTC. It specifies CASSLGSGGAETQYF.

There are many counts of this clone. The chain combines TRBV18 with TRBJ2-3; 10 positions agree with TRBD2. CDR1 is KGHSH, CDR2 LQKENI, per germline. This CDR3 contains 15 residues. The junction had 4 bases not matched to a gene; V was cut back by 3 bases and J by 4 bases. CDR3 nucleotide sequence: TGTGCCAGCTCACCCACTAGCGGGGAGGCAGATACGCAGTATTTT. Its protein is CASSPTSGEADTQYF.

V usage is TRBV5-1 and J usage is TRBJ1-5; 7 positions agree with TRBD1. The CDR3 contains 15 residues. The germline CDR1 and CDR2 sequences are SGHRS and YFSETQ. Trimming cost V 2 bases and J 2 bases; bases outside gene matches: 4. This chain's CDR3 is CASSLSGTGNQPQHF. The CDR3 DNA reads as TGCGCCAGCAGCTTATCCGGGACAGGCAATCAGCCCCAGCATTTT. The variable domain in full, with the rest retrieved from reference TRBV5-1 and TRBJ1-5, is KAGVTQTPRYLIKTRGQQVTLSCSPISGHRSVSWYQQTPGQGLQFLFEYFSETQRNKGNFPGRFSGRQFSNSRSEMNVSTLELGDSALYLCASSLSGTGNQPQHFGDGTRLSIL.